Each of the 23 T cell receptor beta chains below was sequenced from the same sample in a study of blood T cell repertoires in COVID-19 (dated by TCRdb to about 2020). Library preparation employed the immunoSEQ multiplex PCR assay. As stored in TCRdb, this immuneACCESS dataset retains in-frame rearrangements with V and J assigned. A fraction of the clones does not appear; measured against another copy, unresolved V genes explain less than half of the discrepancy, and the remainder lacks a known reason. This sample is represented by roughly 250,000 clones; 86% of them were singletons. The ten biggest clones cover around 12% of the sample. What was sequenced was peripheral blood. The receptors here all came from a woman in her 30s with COVID-19, enrolled during active disease.

The chain joins TRBV9 to TRBJ1-1; perhaps TRBD1 as D (5 bases). CDR3 length: 12 residues. CDR1 is SGDLS, CDR2 YYNGEE, per germline. V lost 3 bases and J 11 bases, leaving 14 bases between the germline ends. CDR3 sequence reads: CASSEGPRGAFF. The CDR3 bases are TGTGCCAGCAGCGAGGGACCCCGGGGGGCTTTCTTT.

Ten or more counts support this clone. The chain uses TRBV27 and TRBJ2-5; 8 bases align to TRBD2. Germline V gene sequence: CDR1 MNHEY, CDR2 SMNVEV (reference sequence). CDR3 length: 15 amino acids. Germline trimming cut 5 bases from V and 5 bases from J; bases unmatched to any gene: 10. CDR3 residues: CASSPRGGFGETQYF. The CDR3 region has the DNA TGTGCCAGCAGTCCACGGGGGGGCTTCGGGGAGACCCAGTACTTC.

The V and J genes are TRBV5-1 and TRBJ2-1, with TRBD1 matching over 10 bases. The CDR3 covers 16 residues. Germline-derived CDR1 and CDR2 are SGHRS and YFSETQ. J gave up 4 bases and V 3 bases, and 7 bases lay outside the gene matches. CDR3 protein: CASSSDRGQVYNEQFF. The CDR3 DNA sequence: TGCGCCAGCAGCTCAGACAGGGGGCAGGTATACAATGAGCAGTTCTTC.

The CDR3 is CASSLGRGGWWANVLTF. The CDR3 coding sequence is TGTGCCAGCAGCTTGGGGAGGGGAGGTTGGTGGGCCAACGTCCTGACTTTC. The chain carries TRBV5-8 and TRBJ2-6, with a possible D match to TRBD2 (6 bases). The CDR3 totals 17 residues. V lost 0 bases and J 5 bases, leaving 15 bases between the germline ends. CDR1 is SGHTS and CDR2 is YDEGEE in the germline V gene. Full variable domain (missing parts from reference TRBV5-8 and TRBJ2-6): EAGVTQSPTHLIKTRGQQATLRCSPISGHTSVYWYQQALGLGLQFLLWYDEGEERNRGNFPPRFSGRQFPNYSSELNVNALELEDSALYLCASSLGRGGWWANVLTFGAGSRLTVL.

The chain couples TRBV19 to TRBJ1-2, with TRBD1 identical over 7 bases. The CDR3 is 13 residues long. V lost 5 bases, J lost 8 bases, and 8 bases stayed unmatched. CDR1 and CDR2 (germline): LNHDA, SQIVND (reference sequence). The CDR3 here is CASSDGTADGYTF. CDR3 DNA sequence: TGTGCCAGTAGTGACGGGACAGCGGACGGCTACACCTTC.

The genes are TRBV28 and TRBJ2-1; D is unresolved. This CDR3 contains 15 residues. Between the trimmed V and J ends, which lost 3 bases and 0 bases, there was a span of 9 bases. The V gene's germline CDR1 is MDHEN and CDR2 SYDVKM. The CDR3, as DNA: TGTGCCAGCAGTTTCCTTACGAGCTCCTACAATGAGCAGTTCTTC. Protein: CASSFLTSSYNEQFF.

Concerning this clone itself: The limits of the CDR3 on the DNA are not certain, so only TCRdb's listed CDR3 is given. The chain carries TRBV28 and TRBJ2-6; TRBD1, as called in the table, went unchecked against the DNA. Germline CDR1 is MDHEN and CDR2 is SYDVKM. The CDR3 has 20 amino acids, counting both end residues. The CDR3 here is CASSLGIRARAFSGANVLTF.

J is TRBJ1-1 and V is TRBV2; TRBD1 is a possible D gene (5 bases). CDR3 length: 14 residues. Trimming took 8 bases from V and 0 from J, leaving 13 bases between them. Germline CDR1 is SNHLY and CDR2 is FYNNEI. The CDR3 loop is CASHRRTMNTEAFF. The CDR3, as DNA: TGTGCCAGCCACAGGAGAACCATGAACACTGAAGCTTTCTTT. The complete variable domain, with remaining parts taken from reference TRBV2 and TRBJ1-1, reads EPEVTQTPSHQVTQMGQEVILRCVPISNHLYFYWYRQILGQKVEFLVSFYNNEISEKSEIFDDQFSVERPDGSNFTLKIRSTKLEDSAMYFCASHRRTMNTEAFFGQGTRLTVV.

This clone was seen just once. This sequence joins TRBV29-1 and TRBJ2-5, with 9 bases aligning to TRBD1. Germline lookup yields CDR1 SQVTM and CDR2 ANQGSEA. Unmatched junction bases numbered 8, after V lost 3 bases and J lost 3 bases. This CDR3 spans 15 amino acids. CDR3 in amino acids: CSVERGTGFKETQYF. In DNA, the CDR3 is TGCAGCGTTGAGAGGGGGACAGGGTTCAAAGAGACCCAGTACTTC.

The chain has TRBV6-5 and TRBJ2-7; D is unclear. The length of the CDR3 is 14 residues. Germline V gives CDR1 MNHEY, CDR2 SVGAGI. Trimming left V 0 bases short and J 1 base short, with 7 bases between. The CDR3 protein is CASSYSTPSYEQYF. The CDR3 DNA is TGTGCCAGCAGTTACTCGACACCTTCCTACGAGCAGTACTTC.

This chain uses TRBV27 with TRBJ1-1, with 7 positions matching TRBD1. CDR1 and CDR2 from the germline V gene are MNHEY and SMNVEV (reference sequence). Trimming took 8 bases from V and 2 from J; bases not matched to a gene: 11. The CDR3 has 15 residues. The CDR3 here is CASGLMGQPNTEAFF. The DNA of the CDR3 is TGTGCCAGCGGACTCATGGGACAGCCAAACACTGAAGCTTTCTTT.

The gene calls are TRBV3-1 (or the pseudogene TRBV3-2) and TRBJ2-7; 8 bases line up with TRBD1. The ends lost 3 bases at V and 3 bases at J; junction bases unmatched: 7. The CDR3 has 15 amino acids. Germline CDR1 LGHDT, CDR2 YNNKEL (reference sequence). The DNA of the CDR3 is TGTGCCAGCAGCCAGAGGACAGGGAAGCACTACGAGCAGTACTTC. Its protein is CASSQRTGKHYEQYF.

The V gene is TRBV9, the J gene TRBJ2-5; 7 bases map to TRBD2. V trimming: 4 bases; J trimming: 0 bases; junction bases outside the gene matches: 3. This CDR3 is built from 14 residues. CDR1 and CDR2 (germline): SGDLS, YYNGEE. The DNA for the CDR3 is TGTGCCAGCAGCATGGGGGGGTACCAAGAGACCCAGTACTTC. The encoded protein is CASSMGGYQETQYF.

The gene calls are TRBV18 and TRBJ1-3, with D possibly matching TRBD1 (5 bases). This CDR3 is built from 20 residues. Germline assignment: CDR1 KGHSH and CDR2 LQKENI. Trimming cost V 2 bases and J 0 bases, with 23 bases left between them. CDR3 residues: CASSPGVGVQVLGSGNTIYF. The CDR3 DNA reads as TGTGCCAGCTCACCAGGTGTAGGGGTCCAGGTTCTCGGCTCTGGAAACACCATATATTTT. Supplemented by reference TRBV18 and TRBJ1-3, the full variable domain reads NAGVMQNPRHLVRRRGQEARLRCSPMKGHSHVYWYRQLPEEGLKFMVYLQKENIIDESGMPKERFSAEFPKEGPSILRIQQVVRGDSAAYFCASSPGVGVQVLGSGNTIYFGEGSWLTVV.

The chain recombines TRBV4-1 with TRBJ1-3; D unresolved. The CDR3 runs 16 residues. Per the germline V gene, CDR1 is MGHRA and CDR2 is YSYEKL. The germline V and J ends were trimmed by 0 bases and 0 bases, with 9 bases remaining between them. This CDR3 reads CASSQDSTHSGNTIYF. As DNA, the CDR3 is TGCGCCAGCAGCCAAGATAGTACTCACTCTGGAAACACCATATATTTT.

The rearrangement uses TRBV2 and TRBJ2-1; 7 nucleotides match TRBD1. The CDR3 extends over 14 amino acids. Germline V gene lookup returns CDR1 SNHLY and CDR2 FYNNEI. Germline trimming cut 10 bases from V and 10 bases from J; bases unmatched to any gene: 16. This chain's CDR3 is CATSTTRQGREQFF. DNA of the CDR3: TGTGCCACCTCTACTACGAGACAGGGACGGGAGCAGTTCTTC.

The chain couples TRBV11-3 to TRBJ1-1; D is undetermined. Germline V lookup: CDR1 SGHNT, CDR2 YENEEA. V lost 5 bases to trimming and J lost 1 base, with 5 bases between them. This CDR3 contains 12 residues. CDR3 nucleotides: TGTGCCAGCAGCCGAGCGAACACTGAAGCTTTCTTT. Protein sequence: CASSRANTEAFF.

The genes are TRBV19 and TRBJ1-2, with D perhaps matching TRBD1 (6 bases). Germline lookup yields CDR1 LNHDA and CDR2 SQIVND (reference sequence). The CDR3 loop spans 12 amino acids. Deletions cut 9 bases from V and 6 bases from J, with 14 bases between. The CDR3 DNA reads TGTGCCAGCTCAGCCAGGGGACATGGCTACACCTTC. Translated: CASSARGHGYTF. Combining the CDR3 with reference TRBV19 and TRBJ1-2 gives the whole variable domain DGGITQSPKYLFRKEGQNVTLSCEQNLNHDAMYWYRQDPGQGLRLIYYSQIVNDFQKGDIAEGYSVSREKKESFPLTVTSAQKNPTAFYLCASSARGHGYTFGSGTRLTVV.

This clone was seen a handful of times. The rearrangement links TRBV9 to TRBJ2-7; 9 bases agree with TRBD2. Germline-derived CDR1 and CDR2 are SGDLS and YYNGEE. Trimming removed 4 bases from V and 6 bases from J; junction bases left unmatched: 11. The CDR3 is 15 amino acids. The CDR3 DNA reads TGTGCCAGCAGCTCGAACCCCGGGACTAGCTCCGAGCAGTACTTC. It codes for CASSSNPGTSSEQYF.

The chain carries TRBV5-1 and TRBJ1-3; 7 bases align to TRBD1. After removal of 4 bases from V and 1 base from J, the junction contained 5 bases not matched to a gene. This CDR3 is built from 15 residues. The germline gives CDR1 SGHRS, CDR2 YFSETQ. The CDR3 protein is CASSHEQGSGNTIYF. The CDR3 DNA reads TGCGCCAGCAGCCACGAACAGGGGTCTGGAAACACCATATATTTT.

The rearrangement uses TRBV7-9 and TRBJ2-3, with D possibly TRBD1 on 6 matching bases. This CDR3 region has 15 residues. Germline V gene lookup returns CDR1 SEHNR and CDR2 FQNEAQ (reference sequence). The V end was cut by 3 bases, the J end by 2 bases, with 12 bases between. The CDR3 spells CASSFTGTNTDTQYF. CDR3 nucleotides: TGTGCCAGCAGCTTTACGGGGACAAACACAGATACGCAGTATTTT.

V gene TRBV5-4 combines with J gene TRBJ1-4; 7 bases fit TRBD1. The CDR3 has 16 amino acids. Germline V CDR1 and CDR2: SGHNT, YYREEE (reference sequence). V shed 0 bases, J shed 4 bases, and the junction held 6 bases outside the gene matches. CDR3 protein: CASSLATNRGNEKLFF. The CDR3 DNA follows: TGTGCCAGCAGCTTGGCGACGAACAGGGGTAATGAAAAACTGTTTTTT.

The V gene is TRBV5-1, the J gene TRBJ2-5; D not certain. Germline CDR1 SGHRS, CDR2 YFSETQ. The V gene lost 0 bases and the J gene lost 4 bases, with 7 bases spanning the gap. The CDR3 is made up of 13 amino acids. Here the CDR3 DNA reads TGCGCCAGCAGCTTGGTTGTCGGAGAGACCCAGTACTTC. Translating gives CASSLVVGETQYF.